Reported below is one T cell receptor beta chain. Its antigen remains unidentified. Base qualities are missing; no much larger clone stands one base away. The sample's treatment or condition, from its label and the paper: about 20 received Ad26.COV2.S at low or high dose, single or two shots; several received placebo; per-sample allocation not given. Repertoires of vaccine and placebo recipients were sequenced from samples taken on day 63 after the first injection. In Cohort 1b, about 27 adults aged 18-55 years were enrolled at a single site in Boston, USA, between 29 July and 7 August 2020. Ad26.COV2.S was a replication-incompetent adenovirus type 26 vector expressing a prefusion-stabilized SARS-CoV-2 spike protein from the original Wuhan strain. At the junction V is shortened by 0 bases and J by 4 bases, with 4 bases in between. The CDR1 and CDR2 encoded by the germline V gene (reference sequence) are MNHEY and SMNVEV. The CDR3 sequence holds 13 residues, the cysteine and phenylalanine included. Just CDR3 DNA is preserved here, 39 bases in frame from base 1.

TCRbeta CDR3 regions were sequenced with the immunoSEQ Assay. After extraction, genomic DNA underwent amplification by bias-controlled multiplex PCR, followed by high-throughput sequencing. The paper's processing steps were these. To quantify the absolute abundance of every unique TCRbeta CDR3 region, sequences were collapsed and filtered. T cell fraction was estimated by normalization of TCRbeta template counts to usable DNA, with usable DNA being measured through amplification of reference genes present in all nucleated cells. Repertoire TCRs were annotated as SARS-CoV-2-specific when V gene, CDR3 amino acid sequence and J gene were exactly matched to a known reactive TCR set. The reference SARS-CoV-2 TCR set was derived from MIRA and filtered for enrichment in COVID-19-positive ImmuneCODE repertoires, a step that removed public or cross-reactive TCRs. Using the MIRA antigens, annotated TCRs were further analysed by specific ORF or by position within an ORF. Breadth was defined as annotated unique rearrangements over total unique productive rearrangements; depth was the summed frequency of those rearrangements. Two-sided Wilcoxon rank-sum tests were applied when comparing TCR breadth between groups. Held by TCRdb, this immuneACCESS table contains in-frame sequences only and omits some clones. Under half of the omission traces to an unresolved V gene where checked; the cause of the rest is unknown. That table supplies the V and J calls and clone size; D and trimming were determined from the DNA. The sample table contains fewer than 800,000 clones; only one count was recorded for about 89% of them. The top ten clonotypes cover approximately 1.5% of the sample.

This sample was taken from a study of Ad26.COV2.S vaccination and SARS-CoV-2 variants (dated by TCRdb to 2020 to 2022). With regard to the full study: Vaccine-arm donors came from COV1001, a multicentre, randomized, double-blind, placebo-controlled phase I-IIa trial of Ad26.COV2.S in healthy adults. Ad26.COV2.S was administered intramuscularly at a dose of 5x10^10 or 1x10^11 viral particles, either as one shot or as two shots given 56 days apart. The specificity and breadth of SARS-CoV-2-reactive T cell receptors after Ad26.COV2.S vaccination were assessed by TCRbeta repertoire sequencing. The TCR-sequenced set comprised approximately 30 samples: approximately 19 Ad26.COV2.S vaccine recipients, 5 placebo recipients and 8 SARS-CoV-2 convalescent individuals. Trial participants were randomized into five groups of five: low-dose or high-dose Ad26.COV2.S given once or twice, or placebo on both occasions. Investigators remained blinded to trial group allocation during experiments and outcome assessment. What the authors observed across the whole study: Comparing responses between vaccine doses or regimens was not something the study was powered to do. The authors noted that the TCR breadth and depth analyses may have underestimated total T cell responses. Spike-specific TCR breadth was higher in Ad26.COV2.S recipients than in placebo recipients (P = 0.0014). Substantial breadth of spike-specific CD8+ and CD4+ T cell responses was reported after vaccination. Non-spike TCR breadth was comparable between vaccine and placebo recipients, consistent with the vaccine containing only spike.

The source was peripheral blood, collected in a trial of Ad26.COV2.S vaccine versus placebo. The TCR originated in a person aged 18-60 years who received the Ad26.COV2.S COVID-19 vaccine or a placebo. This chain is built from TRBV27 and TRBJ1-3, with the D gene call left open. Read as DNA, the sequence is TGTGCCAGCAGTTTATCACCCGGAAACACCATATATTTT. This codes for CASSLSPGNTIYF.